Below, one TCR beta chain is given with its context. The germline V gene has CDR1 SGHDN and CDR2 FVKESK. The CDR3 runs to 18 residues. Trimming left V 0 bases short and J 4 bases short, with 21 bases between. The source of the sample is a study of blood T cell repertoires in COVID-19. Only in-frame clones appear in the TCRdb table, and some are missing; sequencing was by immunoSEQ multiplex PCR. The sample carries fewer than 400,000 clones, roughly 89% recorded once. This clonotype was sampled from a woman in her 30s with COVID-19, enrolled during active disease. The source material was peripheral blood. This chain links TRBV14 with TRBJ1-2; D gene ambiguous. CDR3 coding DNA: TGTGCCAGCAGCCAAGAAGAATGGCGGAGGGTTTCCCCCTATGGCTACACCTTC. This codes for CASSQEEWRRVSPYGYTF.